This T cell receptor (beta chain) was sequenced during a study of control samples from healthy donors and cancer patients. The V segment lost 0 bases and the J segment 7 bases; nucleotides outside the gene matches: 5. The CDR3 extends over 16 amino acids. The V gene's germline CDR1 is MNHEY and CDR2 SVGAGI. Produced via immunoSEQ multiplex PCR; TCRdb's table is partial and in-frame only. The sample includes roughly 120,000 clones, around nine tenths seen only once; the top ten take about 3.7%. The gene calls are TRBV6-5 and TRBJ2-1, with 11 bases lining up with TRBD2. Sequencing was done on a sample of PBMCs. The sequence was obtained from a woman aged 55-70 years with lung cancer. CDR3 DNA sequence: TGTGCCAGCAGTTACTCGGGACTAGCGGTACAAAATGAGCAGTTCTTC. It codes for CASSYSGLAVQNEQFF.